This TCR beta chain was sequenced during a study of blood T cell repertoires in COVID-19. Study background: Spain, Italy and the United States supplied samples that represented acute and convalescent COVID-19. PBMCs, B-cell-depleted T cells, or T cells were the source of the cDNA or gDNA that made up the material.

Germline assignment: CDR1 SGHDT and CDR2 YYEEEE. The V and J ends lost 3 bases and 4 bases, in that order; junction bases with no gene match: 15. This CDR3 spans 18 amino acids. Source study methods: Cell counts per sample came from amplifying reference gene primers. TCRdb's copy holds only in-frame clones and misses some; the assay was immunoSEQ multiplex PCR. V and J calls and clone size are given by that table; D and trimming were obtained from the DNA. Of approximately 160,000 clones detected, approximately 86% appear once; the ten largest clones hold around 0.6%. Seattle patients were enrolled while actively infected and followed longitudinally.

The chain is built from TRBV5-6 and TRBJ2-5, with 10 bases lining up with TRBD2. The sequence came from a man in his 60s with COVID-19, enrolled during active disease. Material for sequencing was peripheral blood. The DNA of the CDR3 is TGTGCCAGCAGCTCGGATGGACTAGCGGTTATTAGGGGAGAGACCCAGTACTTC. The encoded protein is CASSSDGLAVIRGETQYF.